The present T cell receptor beta chain was sequenced within a study of cytomegalovirus exposure and HLA in healthy donors (TCRdb year 2017). As for the study more broadly: In an earlier analysis of several hundred of the donors, 250 to 350 Gb of sequence data and 117 million unique TCR beta sequences from about 180 million T cells were reported. An early release that covered about 600 HLA-typed donors contained about 300 gigabases of sequencing data and some 87 million unique TCR sequences. An earlier analysis of a few hundred of the donors applied high-throughput TCR beta sequencing to assess whether each TCR beta V gene segment acted as functional or pseudogenic. In a later analysis, previously published TCR beta repertoires from more than 500 donors were re-analyzed and high-resolution HLA genotyping was added so that TCR occurrence patterns could be studied. Donor age, sex, ethnicity and CMV serostatus were collected together with the repertoire data. Both class I and class II loci were covered by HLA typing, at four-digit resolution. Of the 350 to 450 genotyped donors, around 81% fell in the genetic ancestry cluster associated with self-reported Caucasian donors. The T cell repertoires of several hundred subjects were profiled by immunosequencing and related to cytomegalovirus serostatus. On average, over 200,000 unique TCR beta nucleotide sequences were sequenced per donor among roughly 430 genotyped donors of the cohort, with approximately 18% of those sequences being non-productive. Besides the first cohort of 666 subjects, a separate validation cohort made up of about 120 different subjects was used. In a later genetic analysis, genome-wide SNP genotypes for about 65% of the roughly 670 donors were used, and that subset was treated as a discovery cohort. The number of donors typed differed by locus, with roughly 629-640 for A, B, C, DRB1 and DQB1, approximately 500 for DQA1, under 610 for DPA1, and around 460 for DPB1. In the later analysis, no new phenotypic data were used to find candidate immune exposures; instead, reliance was placed on TCR beta sequences and their occurrence across donors. All discovery cohort repertoires had been generated on a single sequencing platform. Several DR-DQ haplotypes were treated as single units for association and clustering because of strong linkage in the cohort. The study was designed to test whether signatures of past pathogen exposure could be identified by cataloging public T cell receptors. To predict cytomegalovirus infection status, the study combined high-throughput TCR immunosequencing, statistical association of individual TCRs with disease status, and machine learning.

CDR1 and CDR2 were assigned from the germline V gene as SGHDT and YYEEEE. Spanning cysteine to phenylalanine, the CDR3 consists of 16 amino acids. The only DNA kept is the CDR3, 48 bases in frame from the first base. The V end gives up 3 bases and the J end 5 bases, leaving 10 bases in the junction not matched to a gene. The cohort was made up of 500 to 850 healthy bone marrow donors. Cohort members were all nominally healthy when sampled, although unrecorded immune exposures were likely present. The donor was CMV seropositive and was included in the group of approximately 310 seropositive cohort members. Each donor provided a peripheral blood sample, and peripheral blood mononuclear cells were used for TCR beta sequencing. The Qiagen DNeasy Blood Extraction Kit was used to extract genomic DNA from the blood cell samples. This clone was seen a few times. What this receptor recognizes is not known. Per-nucleotide qualities are absent, and no much larger clonotype sits a single base away.

What the research found in general, with its limitations: When HLA alleles, especially DR and DQ, strongly co-occurred, TCR associations were difficult to assign to individual alleles. According to a later analysis, most CMV-associated TCR beta chains appeared to be HLA-restricted, and the HLA associations seemed to be driven largely by CMV exposure. Linkage disequilibrium might explain the correlated functional status among segregating V segments, but an unknown experimental factor could not be excluded. A later genetic analysis reported fewer N-insertions in productive TCRs among donors in an Asian-associated ancestry cluster than the approximately 670-donor mean. In vitro tests confirmed that a few of the cytomegalovirus-associated TCR beta chains recognize cytomegalovirus antigens. The 87-base-pair reads could not distinguish some IMGT-functional V segments, including TRBV6-2 and TRBV6-3, so those segments were excluded. The study listed 150 to 200 TCR beta chains as associated with cytomegalovirus. The earlier analysis of approximately 590 of the donors excluded seventeen rarely observed V segments, including chromosome 9 orphons, because counts were too low. Compared with equally common non-associated chains, HLA-associated TCR beta chains in a later analysis were more clonally expanded and had lower generation probabilities. In a later analysis, the rate of TCR association differed among HLA loci, with DRB1 alleles having the most associated TCRs and HLA-C alleles having the fewest. A further reported finding was that TCR beta sequences accurately predicted the HLA-A and HLA-B alleles for most subjects in the first cohort. Presence/absence analyses assumed roughly uniform sequencing depth across donors, an assumption that may not hold. A cluster of highly shared sequence variants was judged likely to be a technical artifact of the sequencing pipeline. CMV serostatus was the only immune exposure information available for the cohort. Broadly in line with IMGT annotations, most TCR beta V segments showed up in productive rearrangements about 87% or about 30% of the time in an earlier analysis of several hundred of the donors. In a later genetic analysis, a missense DCLRE1C variant was associated with V-gene and J-gene trimming of TCR beta chains, and the association was replicated in an independent cohort. Only TCR beta chains were sequenced in this cohort, and the absence of alpha or paired-chain data limited detectable features. HLA typing was unavailable for some donors at each locus, so association tests used only the typed subset. Most TCR sequences were seen in very few donors, while some public TCRs were found in many individuals. According to the authors, the approach could potentially be generalized to other disease states and immunological phenotypes. The classifier was reported to diagnose cytomegalovirus status with high specificity and sensitivity in both the original and validation cohorts. Several of the top co-occurrence clusters appeared to be linked to parvovirus B19, influenza, CMV and Epstein-Barr virus, according to a later analysis. In a later analysis, about 16,000 TCR beta sequences were associated with specific HLA alleles at a false discovery rate of 0.05.

Receptors were amplified or captured by the immunoSEQ multiplex PCR assay. For the multiplex PCR, a mixture combining 60 forward primers for TCR Vbeta segments and 13 reverse primers for TCR Jbeta segments was used. Amplification of the CDR3 region of rearranged TCR beta genes was performed with a multiplex PCR assay on genomic DNA. The Illumina HiSeq System was used to sequence the amplified TCR beta libraries as 87-base-pair reads. Per the original workflow: In a later analysis, tens of millions of unique TCR beta chains were counted across the 650 to 750 repertoires, and roughly 10 million of these chains were shared by at least two donors. Raw reads were error-corrected and collapsed into unique sequences with a nearest-neighbor algorithm that merged closely related sequences to remove PCR and sequencing errors. To assign V, D and J gene segments, CDR3 sequences were aligned to IMGT reference sequences. Each retained sequence needed at least a six-nucleotide match to both a V gene segment and a J gene segment. A rearrangement counted as productive if the CDR3 had no stop codons and remained in frame with V and J, and every other rearrangement counted as non-productive. CDR3 was defined according to IMGT convention as the region running from the second conserved V-encoded cysteine to the conserved J-encoded phenylalanine. Sequences without an unambiguous match to a single V gene segment were excluded from the earlier analysis of several hundred of the donors. In an earlier analysis of a few hundred of the donors, a V segment was called functional when productive rearrangements were above 56.7%, and segregating when the standard deviation between donors exceeded 5%. A statistical classification framework was built to diagnose cytomegalovirus status from the catalog of TCR beta chain sequences. In a later analysis, V and J genes were assigned by comparing TCR nucleotide sequences against IMGT/GENE-DB human TR gene sequences. Using the TCRdist pipeline, a later analysis assigned CDR3 sequences along with most-parsimonious VDJ recombination scenarios. In a later analysis, each TCR beta chain was defined by its CDR3 amino acid sequence together with its V-gene family, and reads lacking a unique V-gene family were excluded. As a way to deal with suspected cross-contamination and a sequencing artifact, a later analysis dropped 640 or so nucleotide sequences that were highly shared and had low generation probability. In a later analysis, a clonal expansion index was calculated for each public chain from normalized within-repertoire ranks of inferred template counts. In a later analysis, generation probabilities were computed with a VDJ recombination model fitted to out-of-frame rearrangements, and the resulting probabilities were checked against IGoR. In a later analysis, TCR-TCR, TCR-HLA and TCR-CMV co-occurrence was scored with hypergeometric tests, and a repertoire-size bias correction was applied to TCR pairs. A later analysis estimated false discovery rates by permuting HLA or CMV assignments 20 times. A later analysis grouped co-occurring TCRs with DBSCAN, adding TCRdist sequence similarity when clustering within HLA-allele-positive subsets. Co-occurrence clustering excluded repertoires with fewer than 30,000 or more than 120,000 public chains, plus five with anomalous nucleotide sharing. TCRdb mirrors the immuneACCESS table, restricted to in-frame sequences. Some clones are absent from its copies; in checked studies, under half trace to an unresolved V gene, and the reason for the others is unknown. The V and J calls and clone size are taken from that table; D and trimming were inferred from the DNA. This sample lists around 150,000 clones; around 75% were detected once. Of the sample, approximately 4.4% is held by the ten largest clones.

Specimen: PBMCs. The TCR sequence derives from a man aged 18-30 years in good health and CMV-seropositive. The chain is assembled from TRBV5-6 and TRBJ1-5; 8 of the junction bases match TRBD1. The DNA sequence is given as TGTGCCAGCAGCTCCCAGGGCTGGACAGGGTATCAGCCCCAGCATTTT. It encodes CASSSQGWTGYQPQHF.